These T cell receptor beta chains were read from a single sample in a study of Ad26.COV2.S vaccination and SARS-CoV-2 variants. Produced via immunoSEQ multiplex PCR; TCRdb's table is partial and in-frame only. The profile shows 300,000 to 400,000 clones, about 92% of them singletons. Sequencing used peripheral blood, obtained after recovery from COVID-19. These receptors were taken from a human donor who had recovered from COVID-19. The CDR3 runs from the conserved cysteine through the conserved F or W. The order of the fields is D gene, J gene, V gene, clone size, CDR3 DNA, CDR3 protein. D genes are given only for firm matches. The listing skips clone size in some rows; elsewhere it reads once, few, many or a size class.

TRBD2 TRBJ2-3 TRBV5-1 NA TGCGCCAGCAGCTCCCTAGCGGGGATCACAGATACGCAGTATTTT CASSSLAGITDTQYF
NA TRBJ1-5 TRBV6-2/TRBV6-3 NA TGTGCCAGCAGTTACTTGGGGGATCGGAAGCCCCAGCATTTT CASSYLGDRKPQHF
NA TRBJ1-2 TRBV6-5 NA TGTGCCACAATGTTTGGGGGTGACTATGGCTACACCTTC CATMFGGDYGYTF
NA TRBJ2-7 TRBV7-9 NA TGTGCCAGCAGCTTAGCGGCAGGGAAAGTCTACGAGCAGTACTTC CASSLAAGKVYEQYF
NA TRBJ2-7 TRBV7-2 NA TGTGCCAGCAGCTTAGGGCAGAACTACGAGCAGTACTTC CASSLGQNYEQYF
NA TRBJ1-2 TRBV27 NA TGTGCCACCCCGGACCCCTTCTACACCTTC CATPDPFYTF
TRBD2 TRBJ2-3 TRBV7-2 NA TGTGCCAGCAGCCTTGGACTAGCTGCAGATACGCAGTATTTT CASSLGLAADTQYF
NA TRBJ1-1 TRBV10-2 NA TGCGCCAGCAAATCACCCCACATGAACACTGAAGCTTTCTTT CASKSPHMNTEAFF
TRBD1 TRBJ1-1 TRBV12-3/TRBV12-4 NA TGTGCCAGCAGTTTAGGACAGGGCATTGAAGCTTTCTTT CASSLGQGIEAFF
NA TRBJ2-7 TRBV4-1 NA TGCGCCAGCAGCCAGGCGGGACAGAAGCTCCCCCTGTACTTC CASSQAGQKLPLYF
TRBD1 TRBJ1-2 TRBV4-3 once TGCGCCAGCAGCCAAGGCCGGGACAGGGGCGACTATGGCTACACCTTC CASSQGRDRGDYGYTF
NA TRBJ2-2 TRBV3-1/TRBV3-2 NA TGTGCCAGCAGCCAAGGAGCAGACAGGAGCACCGGGGAGCTGTTTTTT CASSQGADRSTGELFF
NA TRBJ2-7 TRBV5-4 NA TGTGCCAGCAGCCAGAACTACGAGCAGTACTTC CASSQNYEQYF
TRBD1 TRBJ2-2 TRBV27 NA TGTGCCAGCCGTAGGGGGGACAGGGGGACCGGGGAGCTGTTTTTT CASRRGDRGTGELFF
TRBD2 TRBJ2-2 TRBV9 NA TGTGCCAGCAGCCTAAGCGGGGGGGCTACTAACGGGGAGCTGTTTTTT CASSLSGGATNGELFF
NA TRBJ2-1 TRBV7-6 NA TGTGCCAGCACCGCGACCCTGAGCTCCTACAATGAGCAGTTCTTC CASTATLSSYNEQFF
NA TRBJ2-2 TRBV9 NA TGTGCCAGCAGCGTAGCTTTAGGGGGAACCGGGGAGCTGTTTTTT CASSVALGGTGELFF
NA TRBJ1-2 TRBV12-3/TRBV12-4 NA TGTGCCAGCAGTTTTCGGGGGAACTATGGCTACACCTTC CASSFRGNYGYTF
NA TRBJ2-2 TRBV27 once TGTCCCACCGCCGGGGGGGAGCTGTTTTTT CPTAGGELFF
NA TRBJ1-2 TRBV29-1 NA TGCAGCGTTGAAAGGAAGAGGGTTACACGATATGGCTACACCTTC CSVERKRVTRYGYTF
NA TRBJ1-2 TRBV2 NA TGTGCCAGCAGTGAGGAAGGGGTTTCTGCCCGCACCTTC CASSEEGVSARTF
NA TRBJ1-5 TRBV2 NA TGTGCCAGCAGCAACCCGGGGCTCCCGGCGGATCAGCCCCAGCATTTT CASSNPGLPADQPQHF
TRBD2 TRBJ2-7 TRBV7-9 NA TGTGCCAGCAGCTTAGGAGGGACTAGCGACTCCTACGAGCAGTACTTC CASSLGGTSDSYEQYF
NA TRBJ1-5 TRBV7-2 NA TGTGCCAGCAGCATCCGAGGGACGACCATTGAGCCCCAGCATTTT CASSIRGTTIEPQHF
TRBD1 TRBJ2-1 TRBV7-2 NA TGTGCCAGCAGCTTAGGCCTGGGACAGGGGGCACGGGATGAGCAGTTCTTC CASSLGLGQGARDEQFF
TRBD1 TRBJ2-7 TRBV7-9 once TGTGCCAGCAGCCCCCGGGACAGGGCCTCCTACGAGCAGTACTTC CASSPRDRASYEQYF